Shown below are 23 T cell receptor beta chains from a single sample sequenced in a study of cytomegalovirus exposure and HLA in healthy donors. Amplification used 60 Vbeta primers and 13 Jbeta primers. Generated by immunoSEQ multiplex PCR, the TCRdb table keeps only in-frame clones and is missing some. The sample lists 85,000 to 120,000 clones, around 80% occurring once. Sequences were obtained from PBMCs. These receptors were taken from a man aged 40-49 years in good health and CMV-seronegative.

V is TRBV19 and J is TRBJ1-2; 8 bases map to TRBD1. The germline gives CDR1 LNHDA, CDR2 SQIVND (reference sequence). The CDR3 loop spans 15 amino acids. The ends lost 5 bases at V and 6 bases at J; junction bases unmatched: 11. In DNA, the CDR3 is TGTGCCAGTAGTCCAGGACAGGGTCTGGGGCATGGCTACACCTTC. This translates into CASSPGQGLGHGYTF.

J is TRBJ2-7 and V is TRBV5-6; D may be TRBD1 (7 bases). Germline V gene lookup returns CDR1 SGHDT and CDR2 YYEEEE. V dropped 4 bases and J dropped 3 bases, with 17 bases sitting between them. This CDR3 comprises 15 residues. As DNA, the CDR3 is TGTGCCAGCAGCCCGGAGGAGGGGGCGATCTACGAGCAGTACTTC. Translated, it gives CASSPEEGAIYEQYF. Variable domain in full (rest from reference TRBV5-6 and TRBJ2-7): DAGVTQSPTHLIKTRGQQVTLRCSPKSGHDTVSWYQQALGQGPQFIFQYYEEEERQRGNFPDRFSGHQFPNYSSELNVNALLLGDSALYLCASSPEEGAIYEQYFGPGTRLTVT.

This clone was seen only a few times. The CDR3 region is CASSRTGGLDEKLFF. For the CDR3, the DNA is TGTGCCAGCAGCAGGACAGGGGGCCTGGATGAAAAACTGTTTTTT. The rearrangement joins TRBV7-7 to TRBJ1-4; 11 bases agree with TRBD1. Germline V gene sequence: CDR1 SSHAT, CDR2 FNYEAQ (reference sequence). The V segment lost 5 bases and the J segment 6 bases; nucleotides outside the gene matches: 5. The CDR3 has 15 residues.

V usage is TRBV4-1 and J usage is TRBJ1-5; unclear D gene. CDR3 length equals 15 residues. The V end lost 2 bases, the J end lost 6 bases, and 14 bases lay between the germline ends. Per germline, CDR1 MGHRA and CDR2 YSYEKL. The CDR3 DNA is TGCGCCAGCAGCCAACGGTCTGTTTTGAGTCAGCCCCAGCATTTT. This translates into CASSQRSVLSQPQHF.

The J gene is TRBJ1-2, the V gene TRBV5-8, with D possibly TRBD1 on 5 matching bases. Germline-derived CDR1 and CDR2 are SGHTS and YDEGEE. The CDR3 loop spans 16 amino acids. The ends were cut back, 4 bases at V and 8 bases at J, with 24 bases in the middle. DNA of the CDR3: TGTGCCAGCAGCGTCATCCTTGGAGCGGGAGGGGACGGCTACACCTTC. Its translation: CASSVILGAGGDGYTF.

In this sample, this clone turned up once. The chain couples TRBV7-8 to TRBJ2-5; the D is unclear. Gene TRBJ2-7 matches the end of the DNA better, so the J call may be wrong. The CDR3 sequence is 12 residues long. Germline V gene sequence: CDR1 SGHVS, CDR2 FQNEAQ. CDR3 sequence (DNA): TGTGCCAGCAGCTTTGCGGTTAGCGAGCAGTACTTC. It specifies CASSFAVSEQYF.

The rearrangement uses TRBV18 and TRBJ2-3, with 7 bases aligning to TRBD1. The CDR3 loop spans 16 amino acids. Germline CDR1 and CDR2: KGHSH and LQKENI. Germline trimming cut 2 bases from V and 2 bases from J; bases unmatched to any gene: 7. The CDR3 nucleotides read TGTGCCAGCTCACCAGTGTACAGGGGCCCCACAGATACGCAGTATTTT. This codes for CASSPVYRGPTDTQYF. Together with reference TRBV18 and TRBJ2-3, the CDR3 gives the full variable domain: NAGVMQNPRHLVRRRGQEARLRCSPMKGHSHVYWYRQLPEEGLKFMVYLQKENIIDESGMPKERFSAEFPKEGPSILRIQQVVRGDSAAYFCASSPVYRGPTDTQYFGPGTRLTVL.

This clone was seen more than once but under ten times. J is TRBJ1-6 and V is TRBV4-1; 8 bases agree with TRBD1. V gave up 3 bases and J gave up 2 bases; unmatched junction bases: 12. Germline CDR1 is MGHRA and CDR2 is YSYEKL. This CDR3 is built from 19 residues. CDR3 region: CASSHTRTGLATYNSPLHF. In DNA form, the CDR3 reads TGCGCCAGCAGCCACACTCGGACAGGGCTTGCAACCTATAATTCACCCCTCCACTTT.

The rearrangement links TRBV27 to TRBJ1-1; TRBD1 aligns across 8 bases. With 4 bases clipped from V and 4 bases from J, the junction kept 5 bases outside the gene matches. In germline, CDR1 is MNHEY, CDR2 SMNVEV (reference sequence). The CDR3 has 14 amino acids. CDR3 nucleotide sequence: TGTGCCAGCAGTTCGACAGGGGTCGGCACTGAAGCTTTCTTT. Its protein product is CASSSTGVGTEAFF.

The rearrangement joins TRBV7-9 to TRBJ1-2, with 8 positions matching TRBD1. From germline, CDR1 is SEHNR and CDR2 FQNEAQ (reference sequence). The CDR3 spans 14 residues. The V segment lost 5 bases and the J segment 8 bases; nucleotides outside the gene matches: 10. CDR3 in DNA: TGTGCCAGCAGCCCGTTGGGACAGGCGGACGGCTACACCTTC. It translates to CASSPLGQADGYTF.

The chain employs TRBV6-1 and TRBJ2-7; D is perhaps TRBD1 (5 bases). CDR1 and CDR2 from the germline V gene are MNHNS and SASEGT. V was pared by 10 bases and J by 3 bases, with 16 bases between. The CDR3 sequence is 13 residues long. CDR3 DNA sequence: TGTGCCAACTCCCTTCAGGGTGGCTACGAGCAGTACTTC. It translates to CANSLQGGYEQYF.

The chain joins TRBV19 to TRBJ1-1; TRBD1 might be the D (5 bases). V lost 7 bases, J lost 1 base, and 10 bases lay in between. CDR1 and CDR2 from the germline V gene are LNHDA and SQIVND (reference sequence). There are 13 residues in the CDR3. CDR3: CASKGRENTEAFF. The CDR3 bases are TGTGCCAGTAAAGGCAGGGAGAACACTGAAGCTTTCTTT.

The chain employs TRBV11-2 and TRBJ1-2; 7 bases agree with TRBD1. The CDR3 consists of 15 residues. Looked up from germline, CDR1 is SGHAT and CDR2 is FQNNGV. J lost 2 bases, V lost 0 bases, and 3 bases had no gene match. In DNA, the CDR3 is TGTGCCAGCAGCTTAGAGGGACAGCCAAACTATGGCTACACCTTC. It yields the protein CASSLEGQPNYGYTF.

The chain joins TRBV2 to TRBJ1-1; D remains ambiguous. The V gene's germline CDR1 is SNHLY and CDR2 FYNNEI. V was shortened by 6 bases and J by 3 bases, with 14 bases between the two germline ends. The CDR3 totals 14 residues. The CDR3 region is CASRVANGYTEAFF. The CDR3 coding sequence is TGTGCCAGCAGAGTGGCTAACGGGTACACTGAAGCTTTCTTT.

A note on this clone: The same CDR3 arises from other DNA sequences in this sample as well. The chain recombines TRBV6-5 with TRBJ1-1; weak D call: TRBD1 (5 bases). In germline, CDR1 is MNHEY, CDR2 SVGAGI. V was shortened by 2 bases and J by 1 base, with 11 bases between the two germline ends. The CDR3 is 15 amino acids. The CDR3 region is CASSYDRQRNTEAFF. The CDR3 DNA follows: TGTGCCAGCAGTTACGATAGACAGAGGAACACTGAAGCTTTCTTT.

This chain uses TRBV11-2 with TRBJ1-3, with D maybe TRBD1 (6 bases). V lost 5 bases and J 4 bases, leaving 15 bases between the germline ends. Germline V gene data show CDR1 as SGHAT and CDR2 as FQNNGV. This CDR3 spans 15 amino acids. This CDR3 is CASSPRGGSGNTIYF. The CDR3 DNA is TGTGCCAGCAGCCCAAGGGGGGGATCGGGAAACACCATATATTTT. Drawing the rest from reference TRBV11-2 and TRBJ1-3, the complete variable domain is EAGVAQSPRYKIIEKRQSVAFWCNPISGHATLYWYQQILGQGPKLLIQFQNNGVVDDSQLPKDRFSAERLKGVDSTLKIQPAKLEDSAVYLCASSPRGGSGNTIYFGEGSWLTVV.

This clone has more than one count but fewer than ten. The rearrangement uses TRBV7-2 and TRBJ2-5; tentatively, D is TRBD1 (6 bases). Germline CDR1 reads SGHTA; CDR2 reads FQGNSA. Trimming cost V 2 bases and J 5 bases, with 18 bases left between them. This CDR3 is built from 16 residues. The CDR3 region is CASSLFPRGKGETQYF. The CDR3 DNA sequence: TGTGCCAGCAGCTTATTTCCCAGGGGAAAAGGGGAGACCCAGTACTTC.

This sequence joins TRBV14 and TRBJ1-1; D not certain. This CDR3 comprises 13 residues. V was trimmed by 1 base and J by 2 bases, leaving 5 bases between them. CDR1 is SGHDN, CDR2 FVKESK, per germline. Here the CDR3 DNA reads TGTGCCAGCAGCCAAGCCTTAAACACTGAAGCTTTCTTT. This translates into CASSQALNTEAFF.

This sequence joins TRBV7-2 and TRBJ2-1; 10 bases agree with TRBD2. Germline V CDR1 and CDR2: SGHTA, FQGNSA. CDR3 length equals 17 residues. V lost 0 bases, J lost 4 bases, and 6 bases stayed unmatched. The CDR3 nucleotides are TGTGCCAGCAGCTTAGCGCCTAGCGGGGGCGGGTACAATGAGCAGTTCTTC. Translation gives CASSLAPSGGGYNEQFF.

This clone has a handful of counts. The chain combines TRBV4-1 with TRBJ1-6; 7 bases align to TRBD1. V trimming: 4 bases; J trimming: 6 bases; junction bases outside the gene matches: 12. Germline V gene data show CDR1 as MGHRA and CDR2 as YSYEKL. This CDR3 comprises 17 residues. Here the CDR3 DNA reads TGCGCCAGCAGCCCTTCTCCCCAGGGACAGTTTAATTCACCCCTCCACTTT. This gives the protein CASSPSPQGQFNSPLHF.

The J gene is TRBJ2-2, the V gene TRBV6-1; 12 nucleotides agree with TRBD1. This CDR3 is 16 amino acids long. Germline values: CDR1 MNHNS, CDR2 SASEGT. Trimming cost V 4 bases and J 1 base; bases outside gene matches: 1. CDR3 DNA sequence: TGTGCCAGCAGTGGGGACAGGGGGCGGAACACCGGGGAGCTGTTTTTT. It encodes CASSGDRGRNTGELFF.

The chain employs TRBV6-1 and TRBJ1-1; D gene ambiguous. Between the trimmed V and J ends, which lost 6 bases and 3 bases, there was a span of 11 bases. The CDR3 is 13 residues long. Germline V gene sequence: CDR1 MNHNS, CDR2 SASEGT. The CDR3 region has the DNA TGTGCCAGCAGGTCACTTCAGGACACTGAAGCTTTCTTT. Its translation is CASRSLQDTEAFF.

The chain carries TRBV5-1 and TRBJ1-1; the D is unclear. Trimming took off 3 bases at V and 2 bases at J, with 8 bases between the two ends. There are 13 residues in the CDR3. Germline V lookup: CDR1 SGHRS, CDR2 YFSETQ. The CDR3 loop is CASSWALNTEAFF. The CDR3 region has the DNA TGCGCCAGCAGCTGGGCCCTAAACACTGAAGCTTTCTTT.